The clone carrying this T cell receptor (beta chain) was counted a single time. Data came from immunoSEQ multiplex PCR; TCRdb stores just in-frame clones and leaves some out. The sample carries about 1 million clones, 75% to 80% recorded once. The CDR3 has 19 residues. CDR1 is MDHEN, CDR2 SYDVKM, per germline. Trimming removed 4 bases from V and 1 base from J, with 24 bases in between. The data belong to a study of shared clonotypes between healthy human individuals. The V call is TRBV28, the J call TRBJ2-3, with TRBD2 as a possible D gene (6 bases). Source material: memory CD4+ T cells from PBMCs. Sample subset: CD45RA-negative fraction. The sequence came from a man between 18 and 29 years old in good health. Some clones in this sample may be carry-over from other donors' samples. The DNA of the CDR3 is TGTGCCAGCAGTTCCCCTCGCGGGACTGCCTTTGGGGGCACAGATACGCAGTATTTT. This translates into CASSSPRGTAFGGTDTQYF.